Each of the 28 T cell receptor beta chains below was sequenced from the same sample in a study of cytomegalovirus exposure and HLA in healthy donors. 13 Jbeta primers and 60 Vbeta primers were used for the PCR. Sequencing was performed with immunoSEQ multiplex PCR; in TCRdb, only in-frame clones are kept and a portion is missing. The repertoire has approximately 70,000 clones, around 66% of them found once; the top ten carry 14%. Sequencing was carried out using PBMCs. The receptors shown here come from a male donor in good health and CMV-seropositive.

This clone has more than one count but fewer than ten. The rearrangement joins TRBV7-2 to TRBJ2-5; a possible D gene is TRBD1 (5 bases). The CDR3 runs to 17 residues. CDR1 is SGHTA, CDR2 FQGNSA, per germline. The germline V and J ends were trimmed by 0 bases and 3 bases, with 17 bases remaining between them. The CDR3 region is CASSLAFRGRGKETQYF. In DNA, the CDR3 is TGTGCCAGCAGCTTAGCGTTTAGGGGCCGAGGAAAAGAGACCCAGTACTTC.

The chain is built from TRBV27 and TRBJ2-5; 12 nucleotides line up with TRBD2. Trimming removed 3 bases from V and 0 bases from J; junction bases left unmatched: 23. Germline CDR1 is MNHEY and CDR2 is SMNVEV (reference sequence). The CDR3 length is 23 residues. CDR3 in amino acids: CASSFPGGSSGRAGGKYQETQYF. The CDR3 DNA reads TGTGCCAGCAGTTTCCCTGGGGGATCTAGCGGGAGGGCCGGGGGAAAGTACCAAGAGACCCAGTACTTC.

J is TRBJ1-2 and V is TRBV6-1; D remains unclear. Trimming cost V 5 bases and J 4 bases, with 14 bases left between them. The CDR3 spans 14 residues. Germline CDR1 MNHNS, CDR2 SASEGT. For the CDR3, the DNA is TGTGCCAGCAGTTCCTCCGGGAGATTCTATGGCTACACCTTC. Translating gives CASSSSGRFYGYTF.

In its sample, this clone was seen a few times. V and J are TRBV19 and TRBJ2-7; TRBD1 is a possible D gene (6 bases). CDR1 is LNHDA and CDR2 is SQIVND in the germline V gene (reference sequence). The CDR3 runs to 14 residues. V lost 1 base and J 4 bases, leaving 11 bases between the germline ends. The DNA for the CDR3 is TGTGCCAGTAGTATAGGAACAGGGACATACGAGCAGTACTTC. Amino acid sequence: CASSIGTGTYEQYF. Full variable domain (rest looked up from reference TRBV19 and TRBJ2-7): DGGITQSPKYLFRKEGQNVTLSCEQNLNHDAMYWYRQDPGQGLRLIYYSQIVNDFQKGDIAEGYSVSREKKESFPLTVTSAQKNPTAFYLCASSIGTGTYEQYFGPGTRLTVT.

The rearrangement uses TRBV2 and TRBJ1-5; D is undetermined. The CDR3 is 15 amino acids. The germline V gene has CDR1 SNHLY and CDR2 FYNNEI. V was cut by 5 bases and J by 1 base, with 12 bases left in between. CDR3 protein: CASSPQRYSNQPQHF. In nucleotides, the CDR3 is TGTGCCAGCAGTCCTCAGAGGTACAGCAATCAGCCCCAGCATTTT.

The V gene is TRBV7-6, the J gene TRBJ2-5; TRBD2 might be the D (6 bases). CDR1 and CDR2 from the germline V gene are SGHVS and FNYEAQ. There are 17 residues in the CDR3. The V and J ends lost 5 bases and 2 bases respectively, with 21 bases between them. For the CDR3, the DNA is TGTGCCAGCAGCCGGGGGATGGGCAGTAACTTACAAGAGACCCAGTACTTC. It yields the protein CASSRGMGSNLQETQYF.

The chain has TRBV25-1 and TRBJ1-5, with D possibly being TRBD1 (5 bases). Germline-derived CDR1 and CDR2 are MGHDK and SYGVNS. With 4 bases removed from V and 4 bases from J, the gap between germline ends came to 11 bases. The CDR3 totals 14 residues. The CDR3 sequence: CASSGQGGNQPQHF. CDR3 nucleotide sequence: TGTGCCAGCAGTGGGCAGGGAGGGAATCAGCCCCAGCATTTT.

This clone was seen only a few times. The J gene is TRBJ2-7, the V gene TRBV27; TRBD2 aligns across 8 bases. There are 17 residues in the CDR3. Trimming took 2 bases from V and 3 from J; bases not matched to a gene: 12. Per germline, CDR1 MNHEY and CDR2 SMNVEV (reference sequence). Here the CDR3 reads CASSLAHRTSRIYEQYF. The CDR3 nucleotides are TGTGCCAGCAGTTTAGCCCACCGGACTAGCAGAATCTACGAGCAGTACTTC.

This sequence joins TRBV20-1 and TRBJ2-5; perhaps TRBD1 as D (5 bases). Germline lookup yields CDR1 DFQATT and CDR2 SNEGSKA (reference sequence). The CDR3 is 11 amino acids. The V end was cut by 4 bases, the J end by 7 bases, with 10 bases between. CDR3 protein: CSANPQGTQYF. The CDR3 DNA reads as TGCAGTGCTAACCCCCAGGGGACCCAGTACTTC.

Notes on this clone: Its ends do not fully match the called genes, so a read error is possible. DNA for the CDR3: TGTTCCAGCAGCTCTACGACTGGGTACACCTTC. It encodes CSSSSTTGYTF. The rearrangement uses TRBV7-9 and TRBJ1-2; D is undetermined. Germline CDR1 and CDR2: SEHNR and FQNEAQ (reference sequence). This CDR3 is 11 amino acids long.

The V gene is TRBV6-4, the J gene TRBJ2-2, with D possibly TRBD1 on 7 matching bases. This CDR3 region has 15 residues. Germline V gene data show CDR1 as MRHNA and CDR2 as SNTAGT. Trimming removed 3 bases at V and 6 bases at J, with 14 bases between. CDR3 residues: CASSEGSGGSGELFF. The CDR3 bases are TGTGCCAGCAGTGAAGGTTCAGGGGGGTCCGGGGAGCTGTTTTTT.

A single count supports this clone. The chain has TRBV11-2 and TRBJ1-2, with D possibly matching TRBD1 (5 bases). In germline, CDR1 is SGHAT, CDR2 FQNNGV. This CDR3 is built from 14 residues. The V end lost 3 bases, the J end lost 8 bases, and 16 bases lay between the germline ends. DNA for the CDR3: TGTGCCAGCAGCTTCTCGGGGGACGAGGGCGGCTACACCTTC. Residues: CASSFSGDEGGYTF.

CDR3 bases: TGTGCCAGCAGGCGACGGGACAGGGAGAATCAGCCCCAGCATTTT. The encoded protein is CASRRRDRENQPQHF. V and J are TRBV6-1 and TRBJ1-5, with 9 bases matching TRBD1. CDR1 is MNHNS, CDR2 SASEGT, per germline. This CDR3 region has 15 residues. V trimming: 6 bases; J trimming: 4 bases; junction bases outside the gene matches: 7.

The chain employs TRBV2 and TRBJ2-5, with 9 bases that match TRBD2. The V gene's germline CDR1 is SNHLY and CDR2 FYNNEI. The CDR3 runs 14 residues. The ends lost 6 bases at V and 0 bases at J; junction bases unmatched: 2. CDR3 in DNA: TGTGCCAGCAGGACTAGCGGAAACCAAGAGACCCAGTACTTC. Translating gives CASRTSGNQETQYF.

This clone was seen only a few times. V is TRBV7-6 and J is TRBJ2-7; 9 bases agree with TRBD1. V lost 1 base and J lost 3; bases outside the gene matches: 4. CDR1 is SGHVS and CDR2 is FNYEAQ in the germline V gene. The CDR3 consists of 15 residues. The CDR3 here is CASSLGGTGNYEQYF. The CDR3 nucleotides are TGTGCCAGCAGCTTAGGTGGGACAGGGAACTACGAGCAGTACTTC.

The chain joins TRBV28 to TRBJ2-7; TRBD2 matches 8 bases. Germline V gene data show CDR1 as MDHEN and CDR2 as SYDVKM. The ends lost 6 bases at V and 1 base at J; junction bases unmatched: 5. This CDR3 spans 14 amino acids. CDR3 residues: CASRPGGLSYEQYF. The CDR3 DNA is TGTGCCAGCAGACCGGGGGGGCTATCCTACGAGCAGTACTTC.

V and J are TRBV5-1 and TRBJ2-5, with 8 bases lining up with TRBD2. V was clipped by 3 bases and J by 5 bases; unmatched bases: 3. The CDR3 is 13 residues long. Germline lookup yields CDR1 SGHRS and CDR2 YFSETQ. CDR3 sequence (DNA): TGCGCCAGCAGCTCCGGGGGGGCGGAGACCCAGTACTTC. It encodes CASSSGGAETQYF.

The chain has TRBV19 and TRBJ2-3; 8 positions match TRBD1. Germline-derived CDR1 and CDR2 are LNHDA and SQIVND (reference sequence). Unmatched junction bases numbered 4, after V lost 2 bases and J lost 0 bases. There are 16 residues in the CDR3. In DNA, the CDR3 is TGTGCCAGTAGTATACAGGGGGCACCAAGCACAGATACGCAGTATTTT. Translated: CASSIQGAPSTDTQYF.

In this sample, this clone is hyperexpanded. V usage is TRBV7-2 and J usage is TRBJ2-7; possible D gene TRBD2, 5 bases. CDR3 size: 16 residues. Trimming took 4 bases from V and 3 from J, leaving 19 bases between them. In germline, CDR1 is SGHTA, CDR2 FQGNSA. The CDR3 is CASSYGSGPRRYEQYF. The CDR3 coding sequence is TGTGCCAGCAGCTACGGAAGCGGACCTCGGCGCTACGAGCAGTACTTC.

The genes are TRBV5-1 and TRBJ2-1, with TRBD1 matching 7 bases. The V and J ends lost 4 bases and 7 bases, in that order; junction bases with no gene match: 14. Germline CDR1 reads SGHRS; CDR2 reads YFSETQ. CDR3 size: 16 residues. In DNA form, the CDR3 reads TGCGCCAGCAGCGGGATAGGGACAGCCTTAAGAAATGAGCAGTTCTTC. Its protein is CASSGIGTALRNEQFF.

This clone was seen a few times. V usage is TRBV6-6 and J usage is TRBJ1-2; no clear D. The V and J ends lost 2 bases and 1 base respectively, with 5 bases between them. There are 13 residues in the CDR3. Looked up from germline, CDR1 is MNHNY and CDR2 is SVGAGI (reference sequence). Written as DNA, the CDR3 is TGTGCCAGCAGTTACGGGCTTAACTATGGCTACACCTTC. Encoded protein: CASSYGLNYGYTF.

The V and J genes are TRBV5-6 and TRBJ1-5; 8 nucleotides line up with TRBD1. V was clipped by 1 base and J by 2 bases; unmatched bases: 5. CDR1 and CDR2 (germline): SGHDT, YYEEEE. The CDR3 covers 16 residues. The DNA of the CDR3 is TGTGCCAGCAGCTTGACAGGGGGACGCGGCAATCAGCCCCAGCATTTT. This encodes CASSLTGGRGNQPQHF.

CDR3 sequence: CASSSGQYNEQFF. The CDR3, as DNA: TGTGCCAGCAGCTCGGGACAGTACAATGAGCAGTTCTTC. This chain uses TRBV7-2 with TRBJ2-1; 7 bases map to TRBD1. Germline trimming cut 4 bases from V and 4 bases from J; bases unmatched to any gene: 1. The CDR3 runs 13 residues. Germline loops: CDR1 SGHTA, CDR2 FQGNSA.

This clone has a single count. This sequence joins TRBV6-6 and TRBJ1-1; weak D call: TRBD1 (6 bases). The CDR3 sequence is 15 residues long. Trimming left V 4 bases short and J 1 base short, with 13 bases between. Germline V gene lookup returns CDR1 MNHNY and CDR2 SVGAGI (reference sequence). The CDR3 bases are TGTGCCAGCAGTTCTTACAGGGCGCCGAACACTGAAGCTTTCTTT. This gives the protein CASSSYRAPNTEAFF.

This sequence joins TRBV18 and TRBJ1-1, with D tentatively TRBD1 (5 bases). The CDR3 loop spans 14 amino acids. Trimming removed 4 bases at V and 0 bases at J, with 9 bases between. Germline CDR1 is KGHSH and CDR2 is LQKENI. The DNA of the CDR3 is TGTGCCAGCTCACAAGGACAAATGAACACTGAAGCTTTCTTT. Translated, it gives CASSQGQMNTEAFF. Complete variable domain (other parts from reference TRBV18 and TRBJ1-1): NAGVMQNPRHLVRRRGQEARLRCSPMKGHSHVYWYRQLPEEGLKFMVYLQKENIIDESGMPKERFSAEFPKEGPSILRIQQVVRGDSAAYFCASSQGQMNTEAFFGQGTRLTVV.

As concerns this clone: The conserved closing phenylalanine or tryptophan is absent in this CDR3, likely reflecting a read error. The chain is built from TRBV7-9 and TRBJ1-1; 9 bases are a match to TRBD1. The ends lost 6 bases at V and 8 bases at J; junction bases unmatched: 7. Per the germline V gene, CDR1 is SEHNR and CDR2 is FQNEAQ (reference sequence). The CDR3 has 13 amino acids. The DNA of the CDR3 is TGTGCCAGCAGTACACAGGGGGCCTCGGAAGCTTTCCTT. The encoded protein is CASSTQGASEAFL.

CDR3 region: CASSYDRVSLGEQYF. The CDR3 region has the DNA TGTGCCAGCAGTTACGACAGGGTCTCATTGGGGGAGCAGTACTTC. The J gene is TRBJ2-7, the V gene TRBV2; TRBD1 matches at 7 bases. Per the germline V gene, CDR1 is SNHLY and CDR2 is FYNNEI. V was clipped by 5 bases and J by 7 bases; unmatched bases: 14. The CDR3 contains 15 residues.

This clone was observed a single time. The J gene is TRBJ2-2, the V gene TRBV2; the D gene is possibly TRBD1 (6 bases). The germline CDR1 and CDR2 sequences are SNHLY and FYNNEI. V lost 6 bases and J 0 bases, leaving 14 bases between the germline ends. The CDR3 has 16 residues. CDR3 amino acids: CASSPTGPTNTGELFF. For the CDR3, the DNA is TGTGCCAGCAGCCCGACAGGCCCAACGAACACCGGGGAGCTGTTTTTT.